Presented here are 26 T cell receptor beta chains from one specimen sequenced in a study of T-cell reconstitution after alpha-beta-depleted transplantation in children. Construction of the TCRbeta library involved unique molecular identifiers. TCRdb re-derived calls from the PCR reads in MiXCR, one entry per CDR3 protein. The sample lists about 3,100 distinct CDR3 sequences; approximately 10% were seen once. The source material was PBMCs, mostly from graft donor cells, sampled 360 days after TCRalphabeta/CD19-depleted stem cell transplant. The receptors shown here come from a patient aged 2 to 9 who had a stem cell transplant for inherited bone marrow failure, so the T cells may come from the graft donor.

There are many counts of this clonotype. V is TRBV11-2 and J is TRBJ2-1; D call uncertain. Germline lookup yields CDR1 SGHAT and CDR2 FQNNGV. The length of the CDR3 is 14 residues. Between the trimmed V and J ends, which lost 1 base and 0 bases, there was a span of 4 bases. The CDR3: CASSLASSYNEQFF. As DNA, the CDR3 is TGTGCCAGCAGCTTAGCTAGCTCCTACAATGAGCAGTTCTTC.

In this sample, this clonotype turned up many times. The chain links TRBV7-9 to TRBJ2-7; TRBD2 agrees at 13 bases. This CDR3 contains 15 residues. With 5 bases clipped from V and 7 bases from J, the junction kept 8 bases outside the gene matches. Per the germline V gene, CDR1 is SEHNR and CDR2 is FQNEAQ (reference sequence). CDR3 sequence (DNA): TGTGCCAGCAGCCGCGGACTAGCGGGAGTTTGGGAGCAGTACTTC. Amino acids: CASSRGLAGVWEQYF.

Judged by abundance, this clonotype is medium-sized (0.01 to 0.1%). V is TRBV5-6 and J is TRBJ2-1; 10 bases fit TRBD2. From germline, CDR1 is SGHDT and CDR2 YYEEEE. Germline trimming cut 0 bases from V and 6 bases from J; bases unmatched to any gene: 6. The CDR3 loop spans 16 amino acids. The CDR3 DNA sequence: TGTGCCAGCAGCTTGGCCTATGAGCGGGGGGGCAATGAGCAGTTCTTC. It encodes CASSLAYERGGNEQFF. Full variable domain (outside the CDR3, taken from reference TRBV5-6 and TRBJ2-1): DAGVTQSPTHLIKTRGQQVTLRCSPKSGHDTVSWYQQALGQGPQFIFQYYEEEERQRGNFPDRFSGHQFPNYSSELNVNALLLGDSALYLCASSLAYERGGNEQFFGPGTRLTVL.

This clonotype has ten or more counts. This chain connects TRBV24-1 to TRBJ1-5, with TRBD1 identical over 7 bases. V gave up 2 bases and J gave up 6 bases; unmatched junction bases: 6. The germline V gene has CDR1 KGHDR and CDR2 SFDVKD. The CDR3 has 15 amino acids. This chain's CDR3 is CATSDSRQGTQPQHF. Here the CDR3 DNA reads TGTGCCACCAGTGATTCCAGACAGGGCACTCAGCCCCAGCATTTT.

This clonotype came up many times. V is TRBV15 and J is TRBJ2-6; either TRBD1 or TRBD2 may supply D (6 bases each). The CDR3 sequence is 18 residues long. Trimming shortened V by 0 bases and J by 3 bases, and 15 bases separated the two germline ends. The germline gives CDR1 LNHNV, CDR2 YYDKDF (reference sequence). The CDR3 loop reads CATSRDLGGGGGANVLTF. In DNA form, the CDR3 reads TGTGCCACCAGCAGAGACCTTGGAGGGGGTGGTGGGGCCAACGTCCTGACTTTC.

There are many counts of this clonotype. V and J are TRBV6-5 and TRBJ1-1; the D is unclear. Germline loops: CDR1 MNHEY, CDR2 SVGAGI. The CDR3 runs 13 residues. The V end lost 4 bases, the J end lost 3 bases, and 9 bases lay between the germline ends. The DNA of the CDR3 is TGTGCCAGCAGTTTTGGCCCCCACACTGAAGCTTTCTTT. Its translation: CASSFGPHTEAFF.

This clonotype was recorded many times. This rearrangement joins TRBV7-2 to TRBJ1-2; TRBD1 is a possible D gene (6 bases). The CDR3 length is 16 residues. The ends were cut back, 0 bases at V and 0 bases at J, with 11 bases in the middle. Germline values: CDR1 SGHTA, CDR2 FQGNSA. The CDR3 nucleotides read TGTGCCAGCAGCTTAGCGAGGGACACTTCTAACTATGGCTACACCTTC. Protein sequence: CASSLARDTSNYGYTF. The entire variable domain, with the rest obtained from reference TRBV7-2 and TRBJ1-2, is as follows: GAGVSQSPSNKVTEKGKDVELRCDPISGHTALYWYRQSLGQGLEFLIYFQGNSAPDKSGLPSDRFSAERTGGSVSTLTIQRTQQEDSAVYLCASSLARDTSNYGYTFGSGTRLTVV.

This clonotype rates as medium-sized. V is TRBV10-3 and J is TRBJ2-3, with D possibly being TRBD1 or TRBD2 (5 bases each). Germline lookup yields CDR1 ENHRY and CDR2 SYGVKD. V was trimmed by 8 bases and J by 5 bases, leaving 17 bases between them. The CDR3 has 14 residues. CDR3 bases: TGTGCCATCTCAGGGACCTCCGCAGGAGATACGCAGTATTTT. Translation: CAISGTSAGDTQYF.

This clonotype was found many times. The rearrangement joins TRBV15 to TRBJ2-5; the match to TRBD2 covers 12 bases. This CDR3 region has 17 residues. Germline CDR1 reads LNHNV; CDR2 reads YYDKDF (reference sequence). Unmatched junction bases numbered 8, after V lost 1 base and J lost 5 bases. CDR3 in amino acids: CATSRGVSSGRAETQYF. The CDR3, as DNA: TGTGCCACCAGCAGAGGGGTCTCTAGCGGGAGGGCGGAGACCCAGTACTTC.

This clonotype is large in the sample. CDR3 nucleotides: TGTGCCAGCAGACCCGGTCCAGTTCAGACCCAGTACTTC. Its protein is CASRPGPVQTQYF. V gene TRBV6-5 combines with J gene TRBJ2-5; D remains unclear. In germline, CDR1 is MNHEY, CDR2 SVGAGI. This CDR3 has 13 amino acids. V lost 6 bases and J 6 bases, leaving 14 bases between the germline ends.

This clonotype was detected ten times or more. This chain's CDR3 is CASSYGGLALQYF. DNA for the CDR3: TGTGCCAGCAGTTACGGGGGACTAGCACTTCAGTACTTC. V gene TRBV6-2 or TRBV6-3 combines with J gene TRBJ2-5; 9 bases agree with TRBD2. CDR1 is MNHEY, CDR2 SVGEGT, per germline. V lost 2 bases and J lost 11; bases outside the gene matches: 6. This CDR3 is 13 amino acids long.

Ten or more counts support this clonotype. The gene calls are TRBV6-5 and TRBJ2-5; no reliable D call. CDR1 MNHEY and CDR2 SVGAGI come from the germline V gene. This CDR3 contains 16 residues. Deletions cut 0 bases from V and 5 bases from J, with 16 bases between. The CDR3 nucleotides read TGTGCCAGCAGTTACTCGTATCTAGTCCTAGGCGAGACCCAGTACTTC. This gives the protein CASSYSYLVLGETQYF.

In its sample, this clonotype was seen many times. This rearrangement joins TRBV27 to TRBJ2-5; 12 bases are shared with TRBD2. The germline gives CDR1 MNHEY, CDR2 SMNVEV (reference sequence). V dropped 6 bases and J dropped 1; count of bases not matched to a gene: 3. There are 15 residues in the CDR3. This CDR3 reads CASRRGLAGQETQYF. Here the CDR3 DNA reads TGTGCCAGCAGGCGGGGACTAGCGGGCCAAGAGACCCAGTACTTC.

This clonotype qualifies as medium-sized. V gene TRBV29-1 combines with J gene TRBJ2-7; D remains ambiguous. V gave up 0 bases and J gave up 3 bases, with 9 bases separating them. From germline, CDR1 is SQVTM and CDR2 ANQGSEA. The length of the CDR3 is 13 residues. CDR3 amino acids: CSVEDPPSYEQYF. For the CDR3, the DNA is TGCAGCGTTGAAGATCCCCCCAGCTACGAGCAGTACTTC.

Details on this clonotype: A read error may account for a junction end that differs from germline. The genes are TRBV5-1 and TRBJ1-6; a weak D match, TRBD1 (6 bases). The CDR3 totals 15 residues. Per germline, CDR1 SGHRS and CDR2 YFSETQ. In nucleotides, the CDR3 is TGCGCCACCAGCTTGCCCTGTTGGGGGCTGCTTTGTCTCCTGTTT. Translation: CATSLPCWGLLCLLF. The variable domain in full, with the rest retrieved from reference TRBV5-1 and TRBJ1-6, is KAGVTQTPRYLIKTRGQQVTLSCSPISGHRSVSWYQQTPGQGLQFLFEYFSETQRNKGNFPGRFSGRQFSNSRSEMNVSTLELGDSALYLCATSLPCWGLLCLLFGNGTRLTVT.

This clonotype was counted many times. V is TRBV20-1 and J is TRBJ2-5, with 12 bases matching TRBD2. The CDR3 is 19 residues long. V lost 3 bases and J lost 5; bases outside the gene matches: 19. The germline V gene encodes CDR1 DFQATT and CDR2 SNEGSKA (reference sequence). For the CDR3, the DNA is TGCAGTGCTAGGGATCCCTCCCAGGCTAGCGGGAGGGGGGGGGAGACCCAGTACTTC. The encoded protein is CSARDPSQASGRGGETQYF.

This clonotype was observed at least ten times. The chain combines TRBV5-1 with TRBJ1-1; D may be TRBD1 (5 bases). This CDR3 region has 14 residues. Looked up from germline, CDR1 is SGHRS and CDR2 is YFSETQ. Trimming left V 4 bases short and J 0 bases short, with 10 bases between. The CDR3 reads CASSLRTMNTEAFF. The DNA for the CDR3 is TGCGCCAGCAGCCTGAGGACAATGAACACTGAAGCTTTCTTT. Full variable domain (missing parts from reference TRBV5-1 and TRBJ1-1): KAGVTQTPRYLIKTRGQQVTLSCSPISGHRSVSWYQQTPGQGLQFLFEYFSETQRNKGNFPGRFSGRQFSNSRSEMNVSTLELGDSALYLCASSLRTMNTEAFFGQGTRLTVV.

This clonotype was counted many times. This chain joins TRBV5-1 and TRBJ1-5, with D possibly being TRBD1 (5 bases). V shed 2 bases and J shed 5 bases, with 8 bases lying between them. Per germline, CDR1 SGHRS and CDR2 YFSETQ. The length of the CDR3 is 13 residues. The CDR3 region has the DNA TGCGCCAGCAGCTTCCAGGGCGATCAGCCCCAGCATTTT. Its protein product is CASSFQGDQPQHF.

This clonotype was counted many times. V is TRBV7-9 and J is TRBJ1-5; 7 bases match TRBD1. The CDR3 is 14 amino acids. Trimming took 4 bases from V and 3 from J; bases not matched to a gene: 3. CDR1 is SEHNR, CDR2 FQNEAQ, per germline (reference sequence). The CDR3 loop reads CASSWGTVNQPQHF. The CDR3 coding sequence is TGTGCCAGCAGCTGGGGGACAGTCAATCAGCCCCAGCATTTT.

This clonotype was observed many times. The chain joins TRBV24-1 to TRBJ1-1; no definite D call. Trimming left V 7 bases short and J 2 bases short, with 16 bases between. The CDR3 spans 15 residues. CDR1 and CDR2 from the germline V gene are KGHDR and SFDVKD. DNA of the CDR3: TGTGCCACCAGGAAAGGTTGGGGTAGTAACACTGAAGCTTTCTTT. Residues: CATRKGWGSNTEAFF.

The chain combines TRBV10-3 with TRBJ2-1; weak D call: TRBD2 (5 bases). Germline values: CDR1 ENHRY, CDR2 SYGVKD. Trimming took 7 bases from V and 2 from J, leaving 21 bases between them. The CDR3 has 17 residues. CDR3 DNA: TGTGCCATCACCAGTATGTCCCTCCGGGATGCCTACAATGAGCAGTTCTTC. Its protein is CAITSMSLRDAYNEQFF.

At least ten counts were recorded for this clonotype. V is TRBV12-3 or TRBV12-4 and J is TRBJ2-1; D unclear. V was trimmed by 4 bases and J by 9 bases, leaving 10 bases between them. The CDR3 length is 12 residues. CDR3 sequence (DNA): TGTGCCAGCAGTTGGCCCCTTGGTGAGCAGTTCTTC. It specifies CASSWPLGEQFF.

Many counts were recorded for this clonotype. J is TRBJ2-5 and V is TRBV9; TRBD1 or TRBD2 may be the D gene (6 bases each). Germline CDR1 SGDLS, CDR2 YYNGEE. V shed 7 bases and J shed 0 bases, with 13 bases lying between them. The CDR3 extends over 14 amino acids. DNA for the CDR3: TGTGCCAGCTCGACGGGGGCGGACCAAGAGACCCAGTACTTC. This sequence encodes CASSTGADQETQYF.

The sample holds many counts of this clonotype. The chain couples TRBV6-2 or TRBV6-3 to TRBJ2-2, with D uncertain. In germline, CDR1 is MNHEY, CDR2 SVGEGT. V lost 1 base to trimming and J lost 6 bases, with 6 bases between them. The CDR3 has 13 amino acids. The CDR3 loop is CASSYLVAGELFF. Here the CDR3 DNA reads TGTGCCAGCAGTTACTTGGTGGCCGGGGAGCTGTTTTTT.

This clonotype was recorded at least ten times. The chain has TRBV7-2 and TRBJ1-1, with 9 bases fitting TRBD1. CDR1 is SGHTA, CDR2 FQGNSA, per germline. The trim removed 1 base at V and 4 bases at J, leaving 7 bases unmatched. This CDR3 region has 16 residues. The CDR3 DNA reads as TGTGCCAGCAGCTTAGTAGGGGGACAGGGTGGCACTGAAGCTTTCTTT. As protein: CASSLVGGQGGTEAFF.

This clonotype was recorded a few times. A much larger clonotype is one base distant, so this may be a read error. This CDR3 is CTSSSGTSGSRPGTDTQYF. CDR3 sequence (DNA): TGTACCAGCAGTTCGGGGACTAGCGGGAGTCGACCCGGCACAGATACGCAGTATTTT. The chain combines TRBV12-3 or TRBV12-4 with TRBJ2-3; TRBD2 matches 14 bases. The CDR3 has 19 residues.